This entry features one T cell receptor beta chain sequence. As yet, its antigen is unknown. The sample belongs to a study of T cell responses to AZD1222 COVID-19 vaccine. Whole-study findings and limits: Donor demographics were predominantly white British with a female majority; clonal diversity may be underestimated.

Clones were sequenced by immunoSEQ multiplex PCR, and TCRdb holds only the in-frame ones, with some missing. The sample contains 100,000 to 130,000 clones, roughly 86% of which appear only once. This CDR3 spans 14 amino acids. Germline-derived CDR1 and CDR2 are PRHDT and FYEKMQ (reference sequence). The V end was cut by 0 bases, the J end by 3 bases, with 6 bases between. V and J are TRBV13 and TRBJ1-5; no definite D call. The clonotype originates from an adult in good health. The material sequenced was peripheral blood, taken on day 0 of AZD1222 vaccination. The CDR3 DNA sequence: TGTGCCAGCAGCTTAGGCGGAGACAATCAGCCCCAGCATTTT. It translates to CASSLGGDNQPQHF.